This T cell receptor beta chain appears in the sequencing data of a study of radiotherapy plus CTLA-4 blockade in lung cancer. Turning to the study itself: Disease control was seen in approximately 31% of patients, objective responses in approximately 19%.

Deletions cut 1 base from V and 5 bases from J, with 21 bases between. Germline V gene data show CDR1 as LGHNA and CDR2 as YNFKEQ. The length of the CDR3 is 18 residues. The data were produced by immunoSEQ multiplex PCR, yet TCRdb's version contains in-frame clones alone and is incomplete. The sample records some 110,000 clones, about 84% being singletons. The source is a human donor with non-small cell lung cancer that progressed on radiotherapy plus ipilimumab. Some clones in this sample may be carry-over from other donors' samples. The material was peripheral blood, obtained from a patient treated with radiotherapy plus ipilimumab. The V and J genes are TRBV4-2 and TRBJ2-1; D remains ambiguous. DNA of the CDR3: TGTGCCAGCAGCCAAGGGTCTTTATTGCGCAGCGAGAACAATGAGCAGTTCTTC. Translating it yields CASSQGSLLRSENNEQFF.